The rows below give T cell receptor beta chains drawn from one sample of a study of blood T cell repertoires in COVID-19. Libraries were prepared by immunoSEQ multiplex PCR; TCRdb keeps only in-frame clonotypes and omits some of them. The sample carries 200,000 to 250,000 clones, 90% recorded once. The material sequenced was PBMCs or T cells enriched from blood (not recorded which). The receptors stem from a man in his thirties or forties who had been exposed to COVID-19. Each CDR3 is given with its conserved first and last residue. Each record gives: V gene, CDR3 protein.

TRBV11-2 CASSPRTPTGFETQYF
TRBV2 CASSRTTSGNYEQYF
TRBV3-1/TRBV3-2 CASSQGPGGENYGYTF
TRBV12-3/TRBV12-4 CASSLRRDEQFF
TRBV2 CASRSGQNTEAFF
TRBV3-1/TRBV3-2 CASSPPPGGVGTQYF
TRBV5-1 CASSLLETGGTGELFF
TRBV27 CASSFGVGEFTEAFF
TRBV5-1 CASSLAEGVEQFF
TRBV7-6 CASSPLRLSTSTDTQYF
TRBV7-9 CASGLANEQYF
TRBV5-1 CASSLMEGDNEQFF
TRBV2 CASSATGDEQYF
TRBV28 CASSRGLGERETQYF
TRBV2 CASLGEGYTF
TRBV27 CASPWRAYEQYF
TRBV12-5 CASGLDIQETQYF
TRBV12-3/TRBV12-4 CASAELNTEAFF
TRBV12-3/TRBV12-4 CASSLLGDTEAFF
TRBV11-3 CASSLVAGGNEQFF
TRBV19 CASSISPTGILGNEQFF
TRBV3-1/TRBV3-2 CASSQQPGSADEQYF
TRBV11-2 CASSSPSEGNTIYF
TRBV7-2 CASSLRSGAGNQPQHF
TRBV7-2 CASSFRDTNYGYTF
TRBV5-1 CASSPEGVLENTIYF
TRBV7-9 CASSFGTGPYNEQFF
TRBV5-1 CASSFSDDTQYF
TRBV6-2/TRBV6-3 CASSKQGLPNNEQFF
TRBV11-2 CASSLGTGNYGYTF
TRBV30 CAWSWGGTNEKLFF
TRBV5-6 CASIGHQGTGELFF
TRBV5-6 CASSLVGASDQPQHF
TRBV5-1 CASSLEIRGRANEKLFF
TRBV4-1 CASSQVQLAGLNEQFF
TRBV19 CASSSTGTTNEKLFF
TRBV7-2 CASSTQSGTGGDYGYTF
TRBV11-2 CASSYTSTSGGSRRREQYF
TRBV29-1 CSVETGDGYTF
TRBV10-3 CAISRRQGEYNEQFF
TRBV19 CASSIWGDSSNQPQHF
TRBV6-1 CASSGTSGGGRETQYF
TRBV19 CASSVGQGNQPQHF
TRBV4-1 CASSQPGQGVPIQYF